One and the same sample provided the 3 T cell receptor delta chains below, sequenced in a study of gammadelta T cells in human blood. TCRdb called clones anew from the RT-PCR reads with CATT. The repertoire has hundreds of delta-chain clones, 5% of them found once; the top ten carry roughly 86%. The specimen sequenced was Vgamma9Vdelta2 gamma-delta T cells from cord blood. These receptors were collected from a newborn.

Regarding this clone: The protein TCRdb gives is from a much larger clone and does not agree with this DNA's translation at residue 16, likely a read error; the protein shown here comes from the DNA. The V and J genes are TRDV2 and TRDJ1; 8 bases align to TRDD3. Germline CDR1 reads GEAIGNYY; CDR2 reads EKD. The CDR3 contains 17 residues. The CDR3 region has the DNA TGTGCCTGTGACTCTGTGATGGGGGATCAGCCCACCGATAAACTCACCTTT. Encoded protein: CACDSVMGDQPTDKLTF.

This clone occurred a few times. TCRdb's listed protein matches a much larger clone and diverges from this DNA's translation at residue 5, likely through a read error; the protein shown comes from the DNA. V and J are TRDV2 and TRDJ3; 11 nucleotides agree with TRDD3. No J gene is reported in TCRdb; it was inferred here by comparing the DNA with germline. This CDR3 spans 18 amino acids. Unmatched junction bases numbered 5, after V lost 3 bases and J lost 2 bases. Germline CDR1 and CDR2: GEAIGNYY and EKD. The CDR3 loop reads CACDAVLGDTWDTRQMFF. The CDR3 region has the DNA TGTGCCTGTGACGCCGTACTGGGGGATACCTGGGACACCCGACAGATGTTTTTC.

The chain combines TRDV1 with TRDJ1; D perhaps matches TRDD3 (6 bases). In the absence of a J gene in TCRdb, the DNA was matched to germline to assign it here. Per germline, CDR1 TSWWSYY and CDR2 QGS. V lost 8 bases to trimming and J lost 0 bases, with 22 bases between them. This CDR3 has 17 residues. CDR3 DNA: TGTGCTCTTCAAGGGGGGACCGAGGGCCTGTACACCGATAAACTCATCTTT. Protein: CALQGGTEGLYTDKLIF.